This entry lists 9 T cell receptor beta chains sequenced from one sample in a study of CD8+ T cells in alopecia areata. Following extraction, RNA underwent reverse transcription to cDNA, which served as the sequencing template. Profiling relied on immunoSEQ multiplex PCR, and the TCRdb table lists in-frame clones only, not all of them. Found here are about 180,000 clones, over 55% of them singletons; the top ten hold 1.5% to 2%. The sequences come from CD4+ T cells sorted from blood, collected at week 0. The receptor source for this set is a human donor with alopecia areata.

Of note for this clone: Within the sample, other DNA sequences also encode this same CDR3. The chain uses TRBV29-1 and TRBJ1-2; D possibly corresponds to TRBD1 (6 bases). Germline CDR1 is SQVTM and CDR2 is ANQGSEA. CDR3 length: 13 amino acids. V lost 2 bases and J 0 bases, leaving 7 bases between the germline ends. Here the CDR3 DNA reads TGCAGCGTTGAACGGGGGCCTAACTATGGCTACACCTTC. As protein: CSVERGPNYGYTF. The full variable domain, rest sourced from reference TRBV29-1 and TRBJ1-2, is SAVISQKPSRDICQRGTSLTIQCQVDSQVTMMFWYRQQPGQSLTLIATANQGSEATYESGFVIDKFPISRPNLTFSTLTVSNMSPEDSSIYLCSVERGPNYGYTFGSGTRLTVV.

The count of this clone is one. The chain is built from TRBV30 and TRBJ1-6, with a tentative D call TRBD1 (6 bases). V was shortened by 4 bases and J by 8 bases, with 15 bases between the two germline ends. This CDR3 has 14 residues. In germline, CDR1 is GTSNPN, CDR2 SVGIG (reference sequence). Here the CDR3 DNA reads TGTGCCTGGAAGCCCAGGGGAAAGGATTCACCCCTCCACTTT. This encodes CAWKPRGKDSPLHF.

The rearrangement joins TRBV10-3 to TRBJ2-3, with a possible D match to TRBD2 (5 bases). This CDR3 spans 12 amino acids. Trimming took off 6 bases at V and 1 base at J, with 5 bases between the two ends. The V gene's germline CDR1 is ENHRY and CDR2 SYGVKD. In DNA, the CDR3 is TGTGCCATCAGGAGGGGCACAGATACGCAGTATTTT. Its translation: CAIRRGTDTQYF.

Only a few counts were recorded for this clone. The chain links TRBV11-2 to TRBJ2-1; weak D call: TRBD2 (5 bases). The CDR3 consists of 15 residues. Germline values: CDR1 SGHAT, CDR2 FQNNGV. V lost 4 bases and J lost 3, with 13 bases in between. The CDR3 sequence: CASSSLRRVYNEQFF. In nucleotides, the CDR3 is TGTGCCAGCAGCTCCTTGAGGCGGGTCTACAATGAGCAGTTCTTC.

This clone was picked up a small number of times. Additional DNA sequences in this sample encode the identical CDR3. This sequence joins TRBV29-1 and TRBJ1-2, with no clear D. The V gene lost 3 bases and the J gene lost 2 bases, with 4 bases spanning the gap. CDR1 SQVTM and CDR2 ANQGSEA come from the germline V gene. The CDR3 is made up of 11 amino acids. CDR3 DNA sequence: TGCAGCGTTGAGGAAAACTATGGCTACACCTTC. This codes for CSVEENYGYTF. The whole variable domain, filled in from reference TRBV29-1 and TRBJ1-2, reads SAVISQKPSRDICQRGTSLTIQCQVDSQVTMMFWYRQQPGQSLTLIATANQGSEATYESGFVIDKFPISRPNLTFSTLTVSNMSPEDSSIYLCSVEENYGYTFGSGTRLTVV.

The chain is built from TRBV19 and TRBJ2-7, with D possibly being TRBD1 (7 bases). The CDR3 is 14 residues long. V was trimmed by 5 bases and J by 3 bases, leaving 14 bases between them. Germline CDR1 and CDR2: LNHDA and SQIVND (reference sequence). The CDR3 loop reads CASSAGQQNYEQYF. The CDR3 DNA sequence: TGTGCCAGTAGTGCGGGACAGCAAAACTACGAGCAGTACTTC.

This rearrangement joins TRBV29-1 to TRBJ2-2; 8 positions match TRBD2. Germline V gives CDR1 SQVTM, CDR2 ANQGSEA. This CDR3 contains 14 residues. Trimming removed 8 bases from V and 5 bases from J; junction bases left unmatched: 10. DNA for the CDR3: TGCAGCACCCCGGGACTAGTGGGTACCGGGGAGCTGTTTTTT. Translating gives CSTPGLVGTGELFF.

The J gene is TRBJ1-6, the V gene TRBV13; possible D gene TRBD1, 6 bases. The germline CDR1 and CDR2 sequences are PRHDT and FYEKMQ (reference sequence). The CDR3 extends over 14 amino acids. Trimming removed 4 bases at V and 8 bases at J, with 12 bases between. The CDR3 is CASSSRTDYSPLHF. As DNA, the CDR3 is TGTGCCAGCAGCTCACGGACAGATTATTCACCCCTCCACTTT.

This sequence joins TRBV30 and TRBJ1-5; no firm D call. With 4 bases removed from V and 9 bases from J, the gap between germline ends came to 10 bases. The germline V gene encodes CDR1 GTSNPN and CDR2 SVGIG (reference sequence). The CDR3 has 11 amino acids. The CDR3 coding sequence is TGTGCCTGGAATAAAGGAGGGCCCCAGCATTTT. Its translation: CAWNKGGPQHF.